The rows below give T cell receptor beta chains drawn from one sample of a study of T-cell reconstitution after alpha-beta-depleted transplantation in children. TCRdb called the PCR reads again in MiXCR, with one record for every CDR3 protein. The top ten clones hold 28% of a sample with just over 950,000 distinct CDR3 sequences, under 30% of them seen once. The specimen was PBMCs, mostly from graft donor cells, collected 360 days after TCRalphabeta/CD19-depleted stem cell transplant. The receptors originated from a boy in the first two years of life who had a stem cell transplant for SCID, so the T cells may come from the graft donor. Both conserved end residues are part of each CDR3. Each record gives: clone size, V gene, D gene, J gene, CDR3 DNA, CDR3 protein. The D gene is left open where the match is weak. The size of a clone is reported for some rows only, either as once, few or many, or as a class for expanded clones.

>few|TRBV12-3/TRBV12-4|NA|TRBJ1-6
TGTGCCAGCAGTTTAGGGGTTTCACCCCTCCACTTT
CASSLGVSPLHF
>few|TRBV7-6|NA|TRBJ2-7
TGTGCCAGCAGCTCAGGAGACAGGTCCTACGAGCAGTACTTC
CASSSGDRSYEQYF
>few|TRBV10-3|TRBD1|TRBJ1-1
TGTGCCATCAGTCGAGGGACAGAGAACACTGAAGCTTTCTTT
CAISRGTENTEAFF
>few|TRBV6-2/TRBV6-3|NA|TRBJ1-5
TGTGCCAGCAGTTATCCGACAGTGAGATATAGCAATCAGCCCCAGCATTTT
CASSYPTVRYSNQPQHF
>few|TRBV5-1|NA|TRBJ1-1
TGCGCCAGCAGCTTGGCTAGGGACGGCACTGAAGCTTTCTTT
CASSLARDGTEAFF
>few|TRBV20-1|NA|TRBJ2-7
TGCAGTGCTTCCCGGGGGAAGTCCTACGAGCAGTACTTC
CSASRGKSYEQYF
>NA|TRBV29-1|NA|TRBJ2-1
TGCAGCGTTGGTCAGCGGGGACACATCTACAATGAGCAGTTCTTC
CSVGQRGHIYNEQFF
>NA|TRBV5-1|NA|TRBJ1-1
TGCGCCAGCAGCTTGGTTGGACCCCGGGGTCCTGAAGCTTTCTTT
CASSLVGPRGPEAFF
>many|TRBV7-2|TRBD2|TRBJ2-5
TGTGCCAGCAGCCGGGGGGGACGCCAAGAGACCCAGTACTTC
CASSRGGRQETQYF
>NA|TRBV29-1|NA|TRBJ2-1
TGCAGCGTTGAATATCCTAGCCGAGGACCCAATGAGCAGTTCTTC
CSVEYPSRGPNEQFF